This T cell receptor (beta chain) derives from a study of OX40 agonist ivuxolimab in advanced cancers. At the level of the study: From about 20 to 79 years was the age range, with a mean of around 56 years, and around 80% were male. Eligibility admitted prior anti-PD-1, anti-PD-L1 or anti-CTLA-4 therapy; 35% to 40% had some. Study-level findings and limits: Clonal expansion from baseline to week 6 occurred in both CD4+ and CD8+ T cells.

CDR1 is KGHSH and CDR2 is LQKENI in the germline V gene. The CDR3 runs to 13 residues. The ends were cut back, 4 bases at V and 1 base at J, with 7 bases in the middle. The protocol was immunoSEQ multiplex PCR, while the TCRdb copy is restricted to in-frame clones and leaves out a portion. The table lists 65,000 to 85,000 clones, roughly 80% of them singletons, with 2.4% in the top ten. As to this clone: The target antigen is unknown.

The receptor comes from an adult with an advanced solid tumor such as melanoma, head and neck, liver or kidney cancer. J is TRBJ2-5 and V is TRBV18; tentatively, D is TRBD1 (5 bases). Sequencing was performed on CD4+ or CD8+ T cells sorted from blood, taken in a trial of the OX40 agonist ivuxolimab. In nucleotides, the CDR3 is TGTGCCAGCTCACTTCAGGGCCAAGAGACCCAGTACTTC. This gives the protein CASSLQGQETQYF.